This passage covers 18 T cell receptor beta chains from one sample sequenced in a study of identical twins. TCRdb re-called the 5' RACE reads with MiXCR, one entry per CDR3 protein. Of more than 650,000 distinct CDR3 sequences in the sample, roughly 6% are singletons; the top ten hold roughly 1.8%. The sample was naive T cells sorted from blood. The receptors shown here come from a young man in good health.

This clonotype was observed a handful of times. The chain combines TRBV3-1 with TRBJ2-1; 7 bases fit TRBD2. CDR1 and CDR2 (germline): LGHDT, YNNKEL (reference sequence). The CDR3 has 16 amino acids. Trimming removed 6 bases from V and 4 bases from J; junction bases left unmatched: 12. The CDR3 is CASSTLKGGRYNEQFF. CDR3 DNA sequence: TGTGCCAGCAGTACCCTGAAGGGAGGGCGATACAATGAGCAGTTCTTC.

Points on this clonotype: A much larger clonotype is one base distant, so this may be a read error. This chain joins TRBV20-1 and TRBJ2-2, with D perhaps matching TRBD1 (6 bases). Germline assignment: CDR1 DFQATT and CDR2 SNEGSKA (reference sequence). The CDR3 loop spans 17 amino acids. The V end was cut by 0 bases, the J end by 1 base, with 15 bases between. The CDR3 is CSARDWIRTVNTGELFF. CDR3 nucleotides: TGCAGTGCTAGAGATTGGATCAGGACAGTGAACACCGGGGAGCTGTTTTTT.

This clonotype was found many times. The CDR3 coding sequence is TGCGCCAGCAGCTTGGATCCATCGCCACAGAATGAGCAGTTCTTC. Amino acid sequence: CASSLDPSPQNEQFF. The chain couples TRBV5-1 to TRBJ2-1; the D is unclear. With 0 bases removed from V and 7 bases from J, the gap between germline ends came to 14 bases. The CDR3 runs to 15 residues. The germline CDR1 and CDR2 sequences are SGHRS and YFSETQ.

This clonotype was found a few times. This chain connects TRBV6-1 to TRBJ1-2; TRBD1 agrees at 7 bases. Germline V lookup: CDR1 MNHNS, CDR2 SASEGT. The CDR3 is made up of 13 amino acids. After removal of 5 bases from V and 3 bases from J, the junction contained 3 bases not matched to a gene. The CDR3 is CASSTGADYGYTF. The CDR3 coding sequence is TGTGCCAGCAGTACAGGGGCTGACTATGGCTACACCTTC.

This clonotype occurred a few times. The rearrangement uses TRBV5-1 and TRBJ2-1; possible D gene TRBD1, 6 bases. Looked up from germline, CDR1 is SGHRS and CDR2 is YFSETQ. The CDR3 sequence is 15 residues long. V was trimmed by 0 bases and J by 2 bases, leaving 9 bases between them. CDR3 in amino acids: CASSLGDTTYNEQFF. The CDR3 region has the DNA TGCGCCAGCAGCTTGGGGGACACGACCTACAATGAGCAGTTCTTC.

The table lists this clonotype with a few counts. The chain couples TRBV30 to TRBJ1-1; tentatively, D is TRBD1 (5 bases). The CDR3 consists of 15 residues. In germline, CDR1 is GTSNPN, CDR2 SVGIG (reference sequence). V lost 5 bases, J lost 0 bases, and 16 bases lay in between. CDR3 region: CAWVRGVRMNTEAFF. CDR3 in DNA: TGTGCCTGGGTTCGGGGGGTGAGAATGAACACTGAAGCTTTCTTT.

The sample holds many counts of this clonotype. The CDR3 region has the DNA TGTGCCAGCAGCCCGGGACTAGCGGGACTCTACGAGCAGTACTTC. Translating gives CASSPGLAGLYEQYF. The chain recombines TRBV6-1 with TRBJ2-7, with TRBD2 identical over 13 bases. The CDR3 loop spans 15 amino acids. The junction had 5 bases not matched to a gene; V was cut back by 6 bases and J by 3 bases. From germline, CDR1 is MNHNS and CDR2 SASEGT.

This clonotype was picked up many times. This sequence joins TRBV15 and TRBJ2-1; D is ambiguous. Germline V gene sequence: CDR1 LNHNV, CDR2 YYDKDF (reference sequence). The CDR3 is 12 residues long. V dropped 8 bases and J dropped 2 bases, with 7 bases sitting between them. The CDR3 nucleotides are TGTGCCACCTCCGTTCCCTACAATGAGCAGTTCTTC. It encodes CATSVPYNEQFF. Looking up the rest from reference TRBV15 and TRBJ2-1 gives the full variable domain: DAMVIQNPRYQVTQFGKPVTLSCSQTLNHNVMYWYQQKSSQAPKLLFHYYDKDFNNEADTPDNFQSRRPNTSFCFLDIRSPGLGDTAMYLCATSVPYNEQFFGPGTRLTVL.

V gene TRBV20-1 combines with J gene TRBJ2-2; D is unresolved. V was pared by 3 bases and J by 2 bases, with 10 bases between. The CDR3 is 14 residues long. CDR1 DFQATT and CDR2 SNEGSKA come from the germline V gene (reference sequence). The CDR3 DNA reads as TGCAGTGCTAGCAGACATACAAACACCGGGGAGCTGTTTTTT. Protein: CSASRHTNTGELFF.

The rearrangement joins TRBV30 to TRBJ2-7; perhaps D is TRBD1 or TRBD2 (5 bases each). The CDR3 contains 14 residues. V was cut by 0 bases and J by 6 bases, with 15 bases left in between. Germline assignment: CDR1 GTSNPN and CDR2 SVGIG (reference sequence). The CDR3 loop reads CAWSVRAGSGEQYV. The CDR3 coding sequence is TGTGCCTGGAGTGTACGAGCAGGGAGCGGCGAGCAGTACGTC.

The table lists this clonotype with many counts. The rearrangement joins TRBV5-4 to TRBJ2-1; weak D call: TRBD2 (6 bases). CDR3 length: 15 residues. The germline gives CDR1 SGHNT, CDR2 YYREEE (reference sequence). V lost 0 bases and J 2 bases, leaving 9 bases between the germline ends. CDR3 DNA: TGTGCCAGCAGCTTGGCGGGAGCAGCCTACAATGAGCAGTTCTTC. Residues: CASSLAGAAYNEQFF.

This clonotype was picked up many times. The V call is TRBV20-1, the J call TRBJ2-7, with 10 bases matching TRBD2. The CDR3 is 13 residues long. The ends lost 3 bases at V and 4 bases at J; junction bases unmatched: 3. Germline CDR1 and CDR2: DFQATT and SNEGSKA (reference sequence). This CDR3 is CSARSSGSYEQYV. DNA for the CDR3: TGCAGTGCTAGGTCTAGCGGGAGTTACGAGCAGTACGTC.

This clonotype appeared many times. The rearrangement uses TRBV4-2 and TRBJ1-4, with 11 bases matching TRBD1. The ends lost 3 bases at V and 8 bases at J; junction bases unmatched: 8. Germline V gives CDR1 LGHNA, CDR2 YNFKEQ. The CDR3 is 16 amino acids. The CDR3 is CASSQDPGQGVEKLFF. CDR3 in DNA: TGTGCCAGCAGCCAGGACCCGGGACAGGGGGTGGAAAAACTGTTTTTT.

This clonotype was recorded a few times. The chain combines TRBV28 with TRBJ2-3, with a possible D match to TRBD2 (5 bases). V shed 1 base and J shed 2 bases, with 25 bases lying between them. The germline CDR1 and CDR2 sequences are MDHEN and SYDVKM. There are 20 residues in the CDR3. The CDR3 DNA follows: TGTGCCAGCAGTTTATACAGTGGTATTTTGGAGCGAGGGAACACAGATACGCAGTATTTT. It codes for CASSLYSGILERGNTDTQYF.

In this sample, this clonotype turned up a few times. The CDR3 region is CASRQNPGLAGHTDTQYF. CDR3 coding DNA: TGCGCCAGCAGACAAAATCCGGGACTAGCGGGACACACAGATACGCAGTATTTT. The rearrangement links TRBV5-1 to TRBJ2-3; TRBD2 matches 13 bases. The CDR3 covers 18 residues. Germline CDR1 and CDR2: SGHRS and YFSETQ. V trimming: 5 bases; J trimming: 2 bases; junction bases outside the gene matches: 11.

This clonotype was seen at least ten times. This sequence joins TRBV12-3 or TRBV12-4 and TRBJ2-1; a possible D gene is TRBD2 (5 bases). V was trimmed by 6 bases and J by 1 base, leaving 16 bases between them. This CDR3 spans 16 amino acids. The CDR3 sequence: CASRQSGSGSYNEQFF. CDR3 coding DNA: TGTGCCAGCAGACAATCGGGATCTGGGTCCTACAATGAGCAGTTCTTC.

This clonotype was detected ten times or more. Here the CDR3 DNA reads TGTGCCAGCAGCCATGGGACTAGCGGAGTACAAGAGACCCAGTACTTC. Its translation: CASSHGTSGVQETQYF. The chain combines TRBV11-2 with TRBJ2-5; 11 bases fit TRBD2. Per the germline V gene, CDR1 is SGHAT and CDR2 is FQNNGV. The CDR3 spans 16 residues. With 5 bases clipped from V and 2 bases from J, the junction kept 7 bases outside the gene matches.

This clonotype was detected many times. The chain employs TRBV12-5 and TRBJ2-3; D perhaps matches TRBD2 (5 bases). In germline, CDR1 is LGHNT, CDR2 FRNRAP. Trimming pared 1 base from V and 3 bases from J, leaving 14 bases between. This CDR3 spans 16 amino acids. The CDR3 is CASGLAQLGRTDTQYF. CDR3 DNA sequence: TGTGCTAGTGGTTTGGCCCAACTAGGAAGAACAGATACGCAGTATTTT.